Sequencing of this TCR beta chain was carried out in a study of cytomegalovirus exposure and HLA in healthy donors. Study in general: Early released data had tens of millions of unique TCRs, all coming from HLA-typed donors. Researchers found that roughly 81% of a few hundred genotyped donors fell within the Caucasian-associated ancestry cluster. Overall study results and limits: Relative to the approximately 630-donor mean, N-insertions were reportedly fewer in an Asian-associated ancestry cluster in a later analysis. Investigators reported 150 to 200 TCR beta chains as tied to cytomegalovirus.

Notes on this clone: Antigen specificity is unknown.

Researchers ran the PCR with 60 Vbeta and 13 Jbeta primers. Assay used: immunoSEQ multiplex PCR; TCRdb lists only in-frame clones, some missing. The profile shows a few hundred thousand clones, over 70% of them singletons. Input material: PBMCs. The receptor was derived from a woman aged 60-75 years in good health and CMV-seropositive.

The CDR3, as DNA: TGCAGCGTTGAAGTCGGGGGGGCTGAAGCTTTCTTT. It is translated as CSVEVGGAEAFF. V gene TRBV29-1 combines with J gene TRBJ1-1, with D perhaps matching TRBD1 (5 bases). CDR3 size: 12 residues. V was cut by 1 base and J by 6 bases, with 9 bases left in between. Germline V gene sequence: CDR1 SQVTM, CDR2 ANQGSEA.